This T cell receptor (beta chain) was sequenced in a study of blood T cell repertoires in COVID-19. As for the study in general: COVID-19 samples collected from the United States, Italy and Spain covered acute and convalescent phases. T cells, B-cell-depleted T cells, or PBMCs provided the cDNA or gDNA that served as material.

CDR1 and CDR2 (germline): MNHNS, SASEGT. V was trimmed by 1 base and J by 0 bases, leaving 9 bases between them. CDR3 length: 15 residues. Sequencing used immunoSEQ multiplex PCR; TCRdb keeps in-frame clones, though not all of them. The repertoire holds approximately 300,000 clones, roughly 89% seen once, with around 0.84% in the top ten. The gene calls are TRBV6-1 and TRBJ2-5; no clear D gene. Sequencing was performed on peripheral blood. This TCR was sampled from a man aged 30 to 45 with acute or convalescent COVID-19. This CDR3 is CASSEDPLYQETQYF. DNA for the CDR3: TGTGCCAGCAGTGAAGATCCCCTGTACCAAGAGACCCAGTACTTC.